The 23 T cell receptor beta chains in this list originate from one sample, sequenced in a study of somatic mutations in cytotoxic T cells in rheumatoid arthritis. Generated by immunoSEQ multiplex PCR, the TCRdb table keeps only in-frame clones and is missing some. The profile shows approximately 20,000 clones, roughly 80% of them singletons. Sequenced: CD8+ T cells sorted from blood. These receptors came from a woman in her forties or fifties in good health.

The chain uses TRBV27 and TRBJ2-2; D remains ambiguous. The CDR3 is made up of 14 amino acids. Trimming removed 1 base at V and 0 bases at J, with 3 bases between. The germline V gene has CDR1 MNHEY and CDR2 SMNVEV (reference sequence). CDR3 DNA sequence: TGTGCCAGCAGTTTATGGGCGAACACCGGGGAGCTGTTTTTT. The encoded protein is CASSLWANTGELFF.

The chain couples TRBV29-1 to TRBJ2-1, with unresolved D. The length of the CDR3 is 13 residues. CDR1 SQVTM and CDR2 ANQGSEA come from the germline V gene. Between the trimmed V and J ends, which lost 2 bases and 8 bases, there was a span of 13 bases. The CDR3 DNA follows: TGCAGCGTTGAAAGCCCCAGTGGCGATGAGCAGTTCTTC. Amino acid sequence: CSVESPSGDEQFF.

The CDR3 DNA reads TGTGCCAGCAGCCACCCTGATGAGACTAGCGCCTGGGCGCAGTATTTT. Amino acids: CASSHPDETSAWAQYF. This chain uses TRBV4-2 with TRBJ2-3; 8 bases match TRBD2. Germline assignment: CDR1 LGHNA and CDR2 YNFKEQ. Trimming took 3 bases from V and 10 from J; bases not matched to a gene: 15. The CDR3 loop spans 16 amino acids.

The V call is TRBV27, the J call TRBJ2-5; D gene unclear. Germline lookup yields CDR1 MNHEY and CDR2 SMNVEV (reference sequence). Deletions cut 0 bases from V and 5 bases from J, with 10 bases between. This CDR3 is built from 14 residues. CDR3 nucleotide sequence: TGTGCCAGCAGTTTATCTTCCTCGGCGGAGACCCAGTACTTC. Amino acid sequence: CASSLSSSAETQYF.

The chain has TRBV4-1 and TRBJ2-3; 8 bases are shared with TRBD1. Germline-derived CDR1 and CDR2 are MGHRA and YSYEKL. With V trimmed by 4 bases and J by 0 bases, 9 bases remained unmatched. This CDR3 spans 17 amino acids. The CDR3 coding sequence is TGCGCCAGCAGCCCCCACTACAGGGGGAGAAGCACAGATACGCAGTATTTT. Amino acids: CASSPHYRGRSTDTQYF.

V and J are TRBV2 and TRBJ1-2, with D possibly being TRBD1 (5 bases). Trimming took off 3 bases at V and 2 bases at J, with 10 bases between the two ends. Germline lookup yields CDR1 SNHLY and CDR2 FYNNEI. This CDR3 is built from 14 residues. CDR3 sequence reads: CASSEVGGNYGYTF. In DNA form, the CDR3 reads TGTGCCAGCAGTGAGGTGGGGGGGAACTATGGCTACACCTTC.

CDR3 nucleotides: TGTGCCAGCAGCTCGACAGGGGGGAATGAAAAACTGTTTTTT. Amino acids: CASSSTGGNEKLFF. This chain joins TRBV7-6 and TRBJ1-4, with 9 bases aligning to TRBD1. This CDR3 has 14 residues. The V segment lost 4 bases and the J segment 5 bases; nucleotides outside the gene matches: 2. From germline, CDR1 is SGHVS and CDR2 FNYEAQ.

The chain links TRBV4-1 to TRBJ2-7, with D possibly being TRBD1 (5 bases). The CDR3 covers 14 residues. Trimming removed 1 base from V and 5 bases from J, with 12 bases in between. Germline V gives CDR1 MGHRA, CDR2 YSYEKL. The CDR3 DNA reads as TGCGCCAGCAGCCAAGCCCCAGGGAAGAACGAGCAGTACTTC. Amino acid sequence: CASSQAPGKNEQYF.

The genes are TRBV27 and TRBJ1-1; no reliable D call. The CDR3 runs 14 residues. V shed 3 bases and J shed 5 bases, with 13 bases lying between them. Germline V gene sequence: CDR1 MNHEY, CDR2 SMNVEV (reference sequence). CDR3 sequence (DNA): TGTGCCAGCAGTTTCGGGGATGGGGATACTGAAGCTTTCTTT. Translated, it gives CASSFGDGDTEAFF.

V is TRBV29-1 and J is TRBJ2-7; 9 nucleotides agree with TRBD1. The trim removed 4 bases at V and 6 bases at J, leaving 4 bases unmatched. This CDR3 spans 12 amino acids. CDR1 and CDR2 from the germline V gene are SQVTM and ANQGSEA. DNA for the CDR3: TGCAGCGTTGTTAGGGGACAGGGCGAGCAGTACTTC. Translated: CSVVRGQGEQYF.

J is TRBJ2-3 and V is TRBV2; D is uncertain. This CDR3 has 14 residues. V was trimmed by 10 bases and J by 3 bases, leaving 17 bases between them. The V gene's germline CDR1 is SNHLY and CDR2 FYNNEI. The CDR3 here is CAIPVGYGTDTQYF. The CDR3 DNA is TGTGCCATTCCCGTGGGTTATGGGACAGATACGCAGTATTTT.

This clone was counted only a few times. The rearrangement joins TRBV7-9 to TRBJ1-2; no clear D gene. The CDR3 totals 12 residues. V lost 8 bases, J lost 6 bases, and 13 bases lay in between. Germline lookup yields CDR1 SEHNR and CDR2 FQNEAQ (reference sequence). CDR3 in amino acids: CASAPMGDGYTF. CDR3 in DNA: TGTGCCAGCGCCCCCATGGGAGATGGCTACACCTTC.

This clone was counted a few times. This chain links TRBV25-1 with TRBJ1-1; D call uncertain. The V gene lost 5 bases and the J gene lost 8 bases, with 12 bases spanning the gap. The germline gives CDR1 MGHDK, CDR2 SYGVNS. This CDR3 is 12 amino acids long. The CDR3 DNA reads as TGTGCCAGCAGTTCTTCCGGCCGAGAAGCTTTCTTT. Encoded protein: CASSSSGREAFF.

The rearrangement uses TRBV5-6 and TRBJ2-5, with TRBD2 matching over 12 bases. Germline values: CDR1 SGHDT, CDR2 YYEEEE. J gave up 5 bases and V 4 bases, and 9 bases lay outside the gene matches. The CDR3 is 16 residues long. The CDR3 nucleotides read TGTGCCAGCAGCCAACCGACTAGCGGGAGTTGGGAGACCCAGTACTTC. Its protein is CASSQPTSGSWETQYF.

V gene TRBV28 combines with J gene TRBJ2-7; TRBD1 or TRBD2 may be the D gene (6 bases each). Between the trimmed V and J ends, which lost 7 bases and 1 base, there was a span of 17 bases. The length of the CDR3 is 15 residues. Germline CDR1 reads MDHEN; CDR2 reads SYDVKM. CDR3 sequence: CASKTGRGESYEQYF. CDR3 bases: TGTGCCAGCAAAACCGGTAGGGGGGAATCCTACGAGCAGTACTTC.

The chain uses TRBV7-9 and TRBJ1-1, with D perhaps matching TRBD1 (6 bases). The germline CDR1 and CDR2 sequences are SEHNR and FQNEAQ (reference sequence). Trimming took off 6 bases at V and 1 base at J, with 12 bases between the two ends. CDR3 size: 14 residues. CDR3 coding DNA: TGTGCCAGCAGAACGGACAGCAAGAACACTGAAGCTTTCTTT. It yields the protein CASRTDSKNTEAFF.

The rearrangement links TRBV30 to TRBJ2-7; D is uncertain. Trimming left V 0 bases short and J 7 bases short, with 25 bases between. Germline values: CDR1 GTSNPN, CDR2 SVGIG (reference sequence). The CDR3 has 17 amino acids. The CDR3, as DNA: TGTGCCTGGAGTGTAAATTCCAAGTGGCAGACCCCGCGGGAGCAGTACTTC. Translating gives CAWSVNSKWQTPREQYF.

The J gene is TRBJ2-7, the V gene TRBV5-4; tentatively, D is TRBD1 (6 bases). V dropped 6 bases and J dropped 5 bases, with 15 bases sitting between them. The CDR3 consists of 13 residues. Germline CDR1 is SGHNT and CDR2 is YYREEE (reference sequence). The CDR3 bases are TGTGCCAGCAAAGAGCAGGGGATCCACGAGCAGTACTTC. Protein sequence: CASKEQGIHEQYF. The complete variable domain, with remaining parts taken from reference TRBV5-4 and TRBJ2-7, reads ETGVTQSPTHLIKTRGQQVTLRCSSQSGHNTVSWYQQALGQGPQFIFQYYREEENGRGNFPPRFSGLQFPNYSSELNVNALELDDSALYLCASKEQGIHEQYFGPGTRLTVT.

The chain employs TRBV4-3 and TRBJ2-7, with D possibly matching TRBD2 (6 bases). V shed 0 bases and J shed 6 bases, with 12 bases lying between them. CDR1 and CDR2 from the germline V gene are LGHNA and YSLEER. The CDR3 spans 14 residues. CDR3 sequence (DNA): TGCGCCAGCAGCCAAGATGGGGGGATCCGCGAGCAGTACTTC. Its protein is CASSQDGGIREQYF.

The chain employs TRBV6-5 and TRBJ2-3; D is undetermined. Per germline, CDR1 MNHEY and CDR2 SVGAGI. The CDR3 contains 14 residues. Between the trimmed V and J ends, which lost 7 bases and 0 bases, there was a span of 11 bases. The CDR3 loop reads CASTDRPSTDTQYF. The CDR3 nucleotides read TGTGCCAGCACGGACCGACCTAGCACAGATACGCAGTATTTT.

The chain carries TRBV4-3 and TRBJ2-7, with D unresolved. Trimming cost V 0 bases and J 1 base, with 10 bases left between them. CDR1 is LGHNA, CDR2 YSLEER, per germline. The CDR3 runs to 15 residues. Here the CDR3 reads CASSQESKGSYEQYF. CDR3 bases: TGCGCCAGCAGCCAAGAGTCAAAAGGGTCCTACGAGCAGTACTTC.

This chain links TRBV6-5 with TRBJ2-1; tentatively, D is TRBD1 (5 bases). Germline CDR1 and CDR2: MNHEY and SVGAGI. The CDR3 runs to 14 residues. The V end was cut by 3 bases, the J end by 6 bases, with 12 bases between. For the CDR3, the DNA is TGTGCCAGCAGTTATACGACAGTTGGCAATGAGCAGTTCTTC. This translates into CASSYTTVGNEQFF.

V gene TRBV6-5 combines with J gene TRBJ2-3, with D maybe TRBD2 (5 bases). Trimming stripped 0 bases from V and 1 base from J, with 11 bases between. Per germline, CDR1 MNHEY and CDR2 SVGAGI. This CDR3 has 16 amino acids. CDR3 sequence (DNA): TGTGCCAGCAGTTACTCGGTGGGAGCTGGCACAGATACGCAGTATTTT. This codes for CASSYSVGAGTDTQYF.